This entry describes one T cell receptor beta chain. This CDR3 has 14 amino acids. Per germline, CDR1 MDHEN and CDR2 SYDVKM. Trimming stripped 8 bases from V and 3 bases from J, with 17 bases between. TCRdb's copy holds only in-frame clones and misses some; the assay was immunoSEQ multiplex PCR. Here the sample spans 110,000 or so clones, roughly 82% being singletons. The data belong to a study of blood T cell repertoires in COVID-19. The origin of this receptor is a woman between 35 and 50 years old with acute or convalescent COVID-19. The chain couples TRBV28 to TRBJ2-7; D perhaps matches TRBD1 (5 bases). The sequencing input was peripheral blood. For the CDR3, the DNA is TGTGCCAGCCGTGATGGGGCCAACTTCTACGAGCAGTACTTC. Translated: CASRDGANFYEQYF.